This T cell receptor beta chain was identified in a study of shared clonotypes between healthy human individuals. The CDR3 sequence is 15 residues long. The germline CDR1 and CDR2 sequences are SNHLY and FYNNEI. The ends lost 2 bases at V and 0 bases at J; junction bases unmatched: 1. Produced via immunoSEQ multiplex PCR; TCRdb's table is partial and in-frame only. Among about 2.4 million clones, 93% were seen once, and the ten largest hold roughly 0.36%. Comment on this clone: Its specificity is not known. Additional DNA sequences in this sample encode the identical CDR3.

Whole-study findings and limits: An effect of sequencing depth on clonotype sharing among donors was expected. Generation probabilities were higher for clonotypes shared across all four sorted-subset donors than for unshared ones.

Input material: naive CD4+ T cells from PBMCs. Subset here: CD45RA+ positively selected. The chain recombines TRBV2 with TRBJ2-1; TRBD2 aligns across 7 bases. The TCR originated in a young man in good health. Some clones in this sample may be carry-over from other donors' samples. The CDR3 nucleotides read TGTGCCAGCAGTGAACTAGCGGCCTCCTACAATGAGCAGTTCTTC. Its translation is CASSELAASYNEQFF.